This T cell receptor beta chain is from a study of T cells in localized non-small cell lung cancer. Produced via immunoSEQ multiplex PCR; TCRdb's table is partial and in-frame only. The table has fewer than 15,000 clones, 28% seen once. Germline-derived CDR1 and CDR2 are MNHGY and SAAAGT. The CDR3 runs to 17 residues. The V segment lost 4 bases and the J segment 5 bases; nucleotides outside the gene matches: 9. The chain is built from TRBV6-8 and TRBJ2-5; 14 nucleotides align to TRBD2. The source is a female donor over 55 with stage I lung adenocarcinoma. Here the sequenced sample was lung tumor tissue, taken before any cancer treatment. Here the CDR3 reads CASSSRTSGRTWETQYF. CDR3 nucleotide sequence: TGTGCCAGCAGTTCTCGGACTAGCGGGAGGACTTGGGAGACCCAGTACTTC.